What follows is one TCR beta chain and its context. Produced via immunoSEQ multiplex PCR; TCRdb's table is partial and in-frame only. The table records some 130,000 clones, around 92% of them present only once. Trimming at V came to 5 bases and at J to 4 bases, leaving 4 bases not matched to a gene. The CDR3 consists of 13 residues. Germline V lookup: CDR1 MNHEY, CDR2 SVGAGI. These data come from a study of control samples from healthy donors and cancer patients. The V and J genes are TRBV6-5 and TRBJ1-2, with 7 bases aligning to TRBD1. This sequence was found in a woman in her forties or fifties in good health. Sample: blood. The CDR3 protein is CASSPTGAYGYTF. In DNA form, the CDR3 reads TGTGCCAGCAGTCCTACAGGGGCCTATGGCTACACCTTC.